This section outlines one T cell receptor beta chain sequence together with its context. This clone was found a few times. No antigen is known for it. Within one base of it there is no much larger clone, and no base qualities were kept. Each donor gave one peripheral blood draw, about 110 mL on average, collected into heparinised tubes. A BD FACSAria II was used to sort naive, central memory, regulatory and stem cell-like memory CD4+ T cells with a panel that included CD45RO, CCR7, CD25, CD127, CD95 and CD27. All sorted populations exceeded 95% purity. Right away, PBMCs were isolated by Lymphoprep density gradient centrifugation and were stained directly, with no culture step. So that batch effects would be minimized, each experiment stained and sorted samples in pairs, pairing one healthy donor with one patient. The source of the sample is a study of beta chain features in type 1 diabetes (dated by TCRdb to 2017 to 2018). Looking at the study overall: Patients and healthy donors did not differ in mean age, gender distribution, total cell number or subset yield. In the study, TCRB repertoires of sorted circulating CD4+ T cell subsets from recently diagnosed type 1 diabetes patients were compared with those of matched healthy donors. A total of 107,917,701 sorted cells were examined across all samples, and a strong correlation was observed between cell number per subset and RNA yield. Whereas all 30 or so donors provided naive and central memory subsets, regulatory and stem cell-like memory subsets were isolated from just 8 patients and roughly eight healthy donors.

The entire amount of isolated RNA was reverse transcribed using the High Capacity cDNA Reverse Transcription Kit, so the sequenced TCRB transcripts were expressed ones. Naive, central memory and regulatory T cell samples underwent deep immunoSEQ sequencing, averaging around 3.9 million total reads per sample. Sorted cells were lysed in RLT buffer and RNA was extracted with DNase-treated RNeasy Micro or Mini kits, depending on cell number. Each cell subset was processed on its own to prevent cross-contamination, while patient and healthy donor samples were processed together. The immunoSEQ multiplex PCR was used to amplify TCRB sequences from cDNA, yielding 87-bp fragments that span the CDR3 region. Amplicons were sequenced on the Illumina HiSeq platform. Under the source paper's analysis protocol: Synthetic template baselines were used to correct PCR bias computationally, reads within Hamming distance 2 were collapsed, and singletons that could not be merged were discarded. By aligning reads against IMGT, V, D and J genes, CDR3 length, and insertions or deletions at six rearrangement sites were assigned. Within each subset, clonotype counts were normalized to sorted cell number, after which true diversity and Gini coefficients were computed with the tcR R package. Repertoire sharing was quantified using the overlap coefficient calculated on TCRB nucleotide sequences. Entries here come from immuneACCESS through TCRdb and include only in-frame sequences with V and J called. Some clones fail to appear in such tables; in the studies checked, an unresolved V gene covers under half of the shortfall, and the cause of the remainder is unknown. That table furnishes V, J and clone size, whereas the DNA furnished D and trimming. This sample holds a few hundred thousand clones; around a tenth were observed only once. The top ten clonotypes cover about 0.6% of the sample.

The trim is 7 bases for V and 8 bases for J, with a gap of 17 bases between the germline ends. Inclusive of the bounding cysteine and phenylalanine, the CDR3 is 12 residues long. Here the CDR3 DNA is all that survives: 36 bases in frame from base 1. The germline V gene (reference sequence) specifies GTSNPN as CDR1 and SVGIG as CDR2. The research as a whole found: Shorter templates might be favored by PCR, yet because patient and control samples were amplified and corrected together, any such skew would affect both groups equally. Because the HLA sub-analyses included only small numbers of individuals, any influence of HLA type on TCRB rearrangement was left unresolved. In all four CD4+ subsets, TCRB CDR3 length was moderately but significantly shorter in type 1 diabetes patients. Fewer insertions and more nucleotide deletions at VDJ recombination sites were observed in patients with type 1 diabetes, implying thymic rearrangement abnormalities. The naive, central memory and regulatory TCRB repertoires appeared to resemble one another more closely among patients than among healthy donors. Because cDNA was sequenced instead of genomic DNA, highly expressing activated cells could be over-represented, though the groups showed no difference in activation or CD3 levels.

Sequenced input: central memory CD4+ T cells from blood. Rearrangement joined TRBV30 to TRBJ1-2, with no confidently assigned D gene. The TCR originated in a young man with type 1 diabetes. CDR3 loop: CAFGRAARGYTF. At the DNA level, the sequence is TGTGCCTTTGGACGGGCAGCGCGGGGCTACACCTTC. The full variable domain, completed from the reference TRBV30 and TRBJ1-2 proteins outside the CDR3, reads SQTIHQWPATLVQPVGSPLSLECTVEGTSNPNLYWYRQAAGRGLQLLFYSVGIGQISSEVPQNLSASRPQDRQFILSSKKLLLSDSGFYLCAFGRAARGYTFGSGTRLTVV.